One and the same sample provided the 25 T cell receptor beta chains below, sequenced in a study of blood T cell repertoires in COVID-19. Some clones are missing from TCRdb's copy, which holds only in-frame ones; the method was immunoSEQ multiplex PCR. Found here are under 120,000 clones, approximately 80% of them singletons; the top ten hold about 20%. What was sequenced was peripheral blood. These receptors originate from a man aged 65 to 85 with active or convalescent COVID-19.

This clone has only one observation. This sequence joins TRBV14 and TRBJ1-2; D not certain. Germline-derived CDR1 and CDR2 are SGHDN and FVKESK. This CDR3 contains 17 residues. V lost 0 bases to trimming and J lost 5 bases, with 19 bases between them. CDR3 loop: CASSQEGARPKIYGYTF. The CDR3 region has the DNA TGTGCCAGCAGCCAAGAAGGCGCCAGGCCTAAAATTTATGGCTACACCTTC.

V usage is TRBV24-1 and J usage is TRBJ1-2, with D perhaps matching TRBD1 (6 bases). The CDR3 totals 14 residues. Germline V lookup: CDR1 KGHDR, CDR2 SFDVKD. V was pared by 3 bases and J by 8 bases, with 15 bases between. The CDR3 region has the DNA TGTGCCACCAGTGATCGTCAGGGGCCCTTGGGCTACACCTTC. Amino acids: CATSDRQGPLGYTF.

As DNA, the CDR3 is TGTGCCTGGAGTGTTGGTGGGCACACTGAAGCTTTCTTT. Its protein is CAWSVGGHTEAFF. V and J are TRBV30 and TRBJ1-1; D not certain. From germline, CDR1 is GTSNPN and CDR2 SVGIG (reference sequence). There are 13 residues in the CDR3. V dropped 0 bases and J dropped 3 bases, with 8 bases sitting between them.

V gene TRBV24-1 combines with J gene TRBJ2-1; tentative D call: TRBD1 (6 bases). V was trimmed by 5 bases and J by 7 bases, leaving 14 bases between them. Germline V gene data show CDR1 as KGHDR and CDR2 as SFDVKD. The CDR3 length is 14 residues. CDR3 sequence: CATSAQGVRNEQFF. CDR3 sequence (DNA): TGTGCCACCAGTGCACAGGGCGTAAGAAATGAGCAGTTCTTC.

The J gene is TRBJ2-5, the V gene TRBV5-5; possibly TRBD1 for D (5 bases). The CDR3 has 16 amino acids. V was cut by 0 bases and J by 1 base, with 13 bases left in between. CDR1 and CDR2 (germline): SGHKS, YYEKEE (reference sequence). CDR3 loop: CASSLVYVGPQETQYF. Written as DNA, the CDR3 is TGTGCCAGCAGCTTGGTATACGTGGGGCCCCAAGAGACCCAGTACTTC.

The V gene is TRBV15, the J gene TRBJ1-2; possible D gene TRBD1, 6 bases. V dropped 3 bases and J dropped 9 bases, with 11 bases sitting between them. Germline CDR1 is LNHNV and CDR2 is YYDKDF (reference sequence). The CDR3 extends over 12 amino acids. The CDR3 sequence is CATSSTGFSYTF. The CDR3 coding sequence is TGTGCCACCAGCAGTACAGGGTTCAGCTACACCTTC.

V is TRBV6-4 and J is TRBJ1-1, with 12 nucleotides matching TRBD1. Losses at the gene ends were 2 bases for V and 6 bases for J; bases not matched to a gene: 4. Per the germline V gene, CDR1 is MRHNA and CDR2 is SNTAGT. The CDR3 spans 15 residues. The CDR3 here is CASSDKGQGASEAFF. CDR3 DNA sequence: TGTGCCAGCAGTGACAAGGGACAGGGGGCTTCTGAAGCTTTCTTT.

The chain is built from TRBV11-2 and TRBJ1-2; TRBD1 matches at 7 bases. This CDR3 is 15 amino acids long. Germline V gives CDR1 SGHAT, CDR2 FQNNGV. V shed 0 bases and J 3 bases; nucleotides not matched to a gene: 4. The CDR3 region is CASSLDIQGDYGYTF. The CDR3 DNA is TGTGCCAGCAGCTTAGATATCCAGGGGGACTATGGCTACACCTTC.

As DNA, the CDR3 is TGTGCCAGCTCACCACCGGGGGCCTTCAATTCACCCCTCCACTTT. Amino acid sequence: CASSPPGAFNSPLHF. V gene TRBV18 combines with J gene TRBJ1-6; a possible D gene is TRBD1 (6 bases). The CDR3 spans 15 residues. Germline CDR1 and CDR2: KGHSH and LQKENI. Trimming pared 0 bases from V and 7 bases from J, leaving 10 bases between.

This chain uses TRBV12-3 or TRBV12-4 with TRBJ2-2, with D possibly being TRBD1 (6 bases). The V gene lost 10 bases and the J gene lost 5 bases, with 14 bases spanning the gap. The CDR3 consists of 13 residues. CDR3 loop: CATREQGTGELFF. The CDR3 DNA follows: TGTGCCACCCGAGAACAGGGAACCGGGGAGCTGTTTTTT.

The chain combines TRBV3-1 (or the pseudogene TRBV3-2) with TRBJ1-4; no reliable D call. Per the germline V gene, CDR1 is LGHDT and CDR2 is YNNKEL (reference sequence). V lost 2 bases and J lost 7, with 17 bases in between. This CDR3 has 16 amino acids. CDR3 sequence: CASSQSPQAKSEKLFF. In DNA form, the CDR3 reads TGTGCCAGCAGCCAATCCCCCCAGGCTAAGTCTGAAAAACTGTTTTTT.

The rearrangement uses TRBV4-2 and TRBJ2-3; 9 nucleotides match TRBD2. V lost 0 bases to trimming and J lost 2 bases; unmatched junction nucleotides: 18. Per the germline V gene, CDR1 is LGHNA and CDR2 is YNFKEQ. This CDR3 has 21 amino acids. The CDR3 nucleotides read TGTGCCAGCAGCCAAGATGGTTATGGAAGCGGGGGGCACGGATTCACAGATACGCAGTATTTT. Encoded protein: CASSQDGYGSGGHGFTDTQYF.

The V gene is TRBV29-1, the J gene TRBJ1-2; D may be TRBD1 (6 bases). Per germline, CDR1 SQVTM and CDR2 ANQGSEA. The CDR3 is 12 residues long. The V and J ends lost 5 bases and 4 bases respectively, with 11 bases between them. In DNA form, the CDR3 reads TGCAGCGTTACAGGGACGGTCTATGGCTACACCTTC. Amino acids: CSVTGTVYGYTF.

The rearrangement uses TRBV5-1 and TRBJ1-6, with no clear D. Trimming left V 0 bases short and J 3 bases short, with 4 bases between. Germline-derived CDR1 and CDR2 are SGHRS and YFSETQ. The CDR3 consists of 14 residues. CDR3 region: CASSLGSYNSPLHF. DNA for the CDR3: TGCGCCAGCAGCTTGGGTAGCTATAATTCACCCCTCCACTTT.

The chain couples TRBV5-1 to TRBJ2-3; TRBD1 aligns across 9 bases. Germline assignment: CDR1 SGHRS and CDR2 YFSETQ. This CDR3 is built from 15 residues. V lost 0 bases, J lost 3 bases, and 2 bases stayed unmatched. The CDR3 sequence: CASSLVGQGTDTQYF. CDR3 bases: TGCGCCAGCAGCTTGGTGGGACAGGGAACAGATACGCAGTATTTT.

V usage is TRBV5-3 and J usage is TRBJ2-1; a weak D match, TRBD2 (6 bases). TRBV5-3 is given ORF status, its function remaining uncertain. V dropped 2 bases and J dropped 15 bases, with 15 bases sitting between them. The CDR3 loop spans 12 amino acids. The CDR3 loop is CARSLGYLGGFF. CDR3 DNA: TGTGCCAGAAGCTTAGGGTATCTGGGGGGGTTCTTC.

This chain connects TRBV7-6 to TRBJ1-5; D is unresolved. Germline V gene lookup returns CDR1 SGHVS and CDR2 FNYEAQ. The CDR3 is made up of 15 amino acids. V dropped 5 bases and J dropped 1 base, with 12 bases sitting between them. This CDR3 reads CASSLLPSSNQPQHF. DNA for the CDR3: TGTGCCAGCAGCCTACTCCCCTCGAGCAATCAGCCCCAGCATTTT.

DNA for the CDR3: TGTGCCAGCAGCTTGCGGGGGATGGCAGATACGCAGTATTTT. This encodes CASSLRGMADTQYF. The chain combines TRBV5-6 with TRBJ2-3, with TRBD2 as a possible D gene (6 bases). Germline V gene sequence: CDR1 SGHDT, CDR2 YYEEEE. Trimming pared 1 base from V and 4 bases from J, leaving 10 bases between. The CDR3 consists of 14 residues.

The V call is TRBV15, the J call TRBJ1-2; tentatively, D is TRBD1 (5 bases). Between the trimmed V and J ends, which lost 8 bases and 8 bases, there was a span of 18 bases. CDR3 length: 13 residues. CDR1 and CDR2 (germline): LNHNV, YYDKDF (reference sequence). This CDR3 reads CATGRGGLEGYTF. The CDR3 DNA follows: TGTGCCACCGGGCGCGGGGGATTAGAGGGCTACACCTTC.

The chain is built from TRBV18 and TRBJ2-2; D is undetermined. Germline V lookup: CDR1 KGHSH, CDR2 LQKENI. The CDR3 loop spans 14 amino acids. V dropped 4 bases and J dropped 1 base, with 7 bases sitting between them. CDR3 protein: CASSQSENTGELFF. The CDR3 coding sequence is TGTGCCAGCTCACAGTCAGAGAACACCGGGGAGCTGTTTTTT.

This chain uses TRBV5-1 with TRBJ1-2; D ambiguous. Germline CDR1 SGHRS, CDR2 YFSETQ. The CDR3 covers 13 residues. V lost 0 bases to trimming and J lost 1 base, with 4 bases between them. CDR3 in amino acids: CASSLESNYGYTF. CDR3 sequence (DNA): TGCGCCAGCAGCTTGGAGAGTAACTATGGCTACACCTTC.

The chain couples TRBV1 to TRBJ2-2; TRBD2, the table's D call, was not compared with the DNA. TRBV1 corresponds to a pseudogene. This CDR3 is built from 15 residues. The CDR3 sequence: CTSSQLPGDTGELFF. The CDR3 DNA is TGCACCAGCAGCCAACTTCCGGGAGACACCGGGGAGCTGTTTTTT.

The chain uses TRBV19 and TRBJ1-4; a possible D gene is TRBD1 (5 bases). CDR1 and CDR2 from the germline V gene are LNHDA and SQIVND (reference sequence). Trimming took 8 bases from V and 6 from J, leaving 13 bases between them. CDR3 size: 13 residues. The CDR3 spells CASGGAKDEKLFF. Here the CDR3 DNA reads TGTGCCAGTGGAGGGGCGAAGGATGAAAAACTGTTTTTT.

The rearrangement links TRBV7-3 to TRBJ2-1, with 11 positions matching TRBD1. From germline, CDR1 is SGHTA and CDR2 FQGTGA. The ends lost 4 bases at V and 7 bases at J; junction bases unmatched: 9. The CDR3 has 16 amino acids. CDR3 sequence: CASSSYGQGARNEQFF. The CDR3 region has the DNA TGTGCCAGCAGCTCCTATGGACAGGGGGCGCGAAATGAGCAGTTCTTC.

This clone was counted a few times. V and J are TRBV5-1 and TRBJ2-2; 11 positions match TRBD2. The CDR3 loop spans 15 amino acids. Germline V gene sequence: CDR1 SGHRS, CDR2 YFSETQ. After removal of 4 bases from V and 3 bases from J, the junction contained 2 bases not matched to a gene. The CDR3: CASSTSGSDTGELFF. CDR3 in DNA: TGCGCCAGCAGCACTAGCGGGAGTGACACCGGGGAGCTGTTTTTT.